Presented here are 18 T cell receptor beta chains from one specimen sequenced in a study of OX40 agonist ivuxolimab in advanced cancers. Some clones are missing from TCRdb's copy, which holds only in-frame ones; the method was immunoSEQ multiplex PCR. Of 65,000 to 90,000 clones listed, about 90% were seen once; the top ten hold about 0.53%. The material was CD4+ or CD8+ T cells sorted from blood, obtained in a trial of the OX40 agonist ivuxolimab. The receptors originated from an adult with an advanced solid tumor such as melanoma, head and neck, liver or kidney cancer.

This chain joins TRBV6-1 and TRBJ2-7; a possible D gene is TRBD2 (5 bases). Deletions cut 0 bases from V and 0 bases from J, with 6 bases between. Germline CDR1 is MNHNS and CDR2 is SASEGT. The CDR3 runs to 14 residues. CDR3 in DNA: TGTGCCAGCAGTGAAGCGGGAGCCTCCTACGAGCAGTACTTC. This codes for CASSEAGASYEQYF.

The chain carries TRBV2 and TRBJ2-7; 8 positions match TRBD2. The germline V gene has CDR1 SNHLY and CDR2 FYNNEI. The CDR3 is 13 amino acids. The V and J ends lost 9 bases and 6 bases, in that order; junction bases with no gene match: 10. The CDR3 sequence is CARGGSGMVEQYF. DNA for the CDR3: TGTGCCAGAGGAGGTAGCGGGATGGTCGAGCAGTACTTC.

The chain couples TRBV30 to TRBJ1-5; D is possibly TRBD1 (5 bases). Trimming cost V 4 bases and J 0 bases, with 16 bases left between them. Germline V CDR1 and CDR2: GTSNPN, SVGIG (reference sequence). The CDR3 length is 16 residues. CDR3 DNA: TGTGCCTGGAAATCCGGGTCAGGACATAGCAATCAGCCCCAGCATTTT. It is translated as CAWKSGSGHSNQPQHF. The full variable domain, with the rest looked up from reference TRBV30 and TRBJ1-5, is SQTIHQWPATLVQPVGSPLSLECTVEGTSNPNLYWYRQAAGRGLQLLFYSVGIGQISSEVPQNLSASRPQDRQFILSSKKLLLSDSGFYLCAWKSGSGHSNQPQHFGDGTRLSIL.

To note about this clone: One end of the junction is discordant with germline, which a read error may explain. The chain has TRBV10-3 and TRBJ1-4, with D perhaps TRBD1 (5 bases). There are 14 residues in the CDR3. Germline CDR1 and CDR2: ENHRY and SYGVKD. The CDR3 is CAISALDSNEKLFF. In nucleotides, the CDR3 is TGTGCCATCAGTGCTTTAGACAGTAATGAAAAGCTGTTTTTT.

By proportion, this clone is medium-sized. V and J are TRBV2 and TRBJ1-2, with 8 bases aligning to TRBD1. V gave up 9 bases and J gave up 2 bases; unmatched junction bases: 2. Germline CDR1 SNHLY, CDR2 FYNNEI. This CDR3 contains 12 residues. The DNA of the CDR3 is TGTGCCAGTGGGACAGGAAACTATGGCTACACCTTC. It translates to CASGTGNYGYTF.

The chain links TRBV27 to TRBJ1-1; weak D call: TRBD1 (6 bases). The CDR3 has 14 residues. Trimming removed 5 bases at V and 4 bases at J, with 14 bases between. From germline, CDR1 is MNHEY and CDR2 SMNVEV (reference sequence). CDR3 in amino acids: CASSRTAHTTEAFF. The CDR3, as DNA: TGTGCCAGCAGTCGGACAGCCCACACCACTGAAGCTTTCTTT.

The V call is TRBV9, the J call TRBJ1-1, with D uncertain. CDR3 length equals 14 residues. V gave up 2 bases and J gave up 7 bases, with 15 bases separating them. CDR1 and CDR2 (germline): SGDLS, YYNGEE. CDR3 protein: CASSVPPNGGEAFF. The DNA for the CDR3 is TGTGCCAGCAGCGTTCCCCCTAATGGAGGTGAAGCTTTCTTT.

The CDR3 nucleotides read TGCAGCGCTATCGGGGGAAAGGAAAAACTGTTTTTT. Translation gives CSAIGGKEKLFF. V usage is TRBV29-1 and J usage is TRBJ1-4; TRBD1 is a possible D gene (5 bases). Trimming left V 7 bases short and J 8 bases short, with 14 bases between. Germline V gene data show CDR1 as SQVTM and CDR2 as ANQGSEA. This CDR3 comprises 12 residues.

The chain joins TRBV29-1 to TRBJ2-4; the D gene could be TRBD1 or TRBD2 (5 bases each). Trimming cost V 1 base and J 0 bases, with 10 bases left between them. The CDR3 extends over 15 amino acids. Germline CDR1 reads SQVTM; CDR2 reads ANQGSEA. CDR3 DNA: TGCAGCGTTGAAGCCAGGGACCAAGCCAAAAACATTCAGTACTTC. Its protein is CSVEARDQAKNIQYF.

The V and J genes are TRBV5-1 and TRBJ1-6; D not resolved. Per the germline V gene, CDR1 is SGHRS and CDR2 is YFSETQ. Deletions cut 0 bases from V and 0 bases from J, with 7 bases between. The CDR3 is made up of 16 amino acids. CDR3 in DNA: TGCGCCAGCAGCTTGGCCGGGAGCTCCTATAATTCACCCCTCCACTTT. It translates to CASSLAGSSYNSPLHF. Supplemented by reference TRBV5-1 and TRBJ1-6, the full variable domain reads KAGVTQTPRYLIKTRGQQVTLSCSPISGHRSVSWYQQTPGQGLQFLFEYFSETQRNKGNFPGRFSGRQFSNSRSEMNVSTLELGDSALYLCASSLAGSSYNSPLHFGNGTRLTVT.

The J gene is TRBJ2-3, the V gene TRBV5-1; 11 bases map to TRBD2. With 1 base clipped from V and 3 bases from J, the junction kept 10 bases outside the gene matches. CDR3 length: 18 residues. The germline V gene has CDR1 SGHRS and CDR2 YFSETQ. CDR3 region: CASSLLAGGPDRTDTQYF. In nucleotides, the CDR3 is TGCGCCAGCAGCTTGTTAGCGGGAGGGCCGGATCGAACAGATACGCAGTATTTT.

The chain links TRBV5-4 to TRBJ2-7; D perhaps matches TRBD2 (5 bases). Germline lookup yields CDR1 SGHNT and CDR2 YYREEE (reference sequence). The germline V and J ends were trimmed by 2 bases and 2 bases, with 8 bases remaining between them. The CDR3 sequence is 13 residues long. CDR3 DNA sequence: TGTGCCAGCAGCTTAGACTATACCTACGAGCAGTACTTC. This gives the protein CASSLDYTYEQYF.

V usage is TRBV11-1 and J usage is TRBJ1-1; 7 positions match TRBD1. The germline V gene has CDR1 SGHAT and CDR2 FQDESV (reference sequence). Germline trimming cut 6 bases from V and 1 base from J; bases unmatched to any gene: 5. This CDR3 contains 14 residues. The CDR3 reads CASRPRQGNTEAFF. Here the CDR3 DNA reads TGTGCCAGCAGACCCCGACAGGGGAACACTGAAGCTTTCTTT.

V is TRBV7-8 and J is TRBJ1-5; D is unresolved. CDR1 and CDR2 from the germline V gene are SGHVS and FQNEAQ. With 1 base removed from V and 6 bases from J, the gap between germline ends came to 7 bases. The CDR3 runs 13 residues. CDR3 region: CASSLGVAQPQHF. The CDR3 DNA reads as TGTGCCAGCAGCTTAGGTGTTGCTCAGCCCCAGCATTTT.

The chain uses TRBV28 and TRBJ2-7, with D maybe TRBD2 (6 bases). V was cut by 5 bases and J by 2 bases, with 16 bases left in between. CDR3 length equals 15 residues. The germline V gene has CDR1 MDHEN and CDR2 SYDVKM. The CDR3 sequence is CASSPTEEGTYEQYF. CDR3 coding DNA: TGTGCCAGCAGTCCAACCGAGGAGGGGACCTACGAGCAGTACTTC.

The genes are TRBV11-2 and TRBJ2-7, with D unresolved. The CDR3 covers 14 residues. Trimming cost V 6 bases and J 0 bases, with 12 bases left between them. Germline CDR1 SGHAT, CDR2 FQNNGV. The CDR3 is CASSTRLTSYEQYF. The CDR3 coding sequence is TGTGCCAGCAGTACTCGGCTCACCTCCTACGAGCAGTACTTC.

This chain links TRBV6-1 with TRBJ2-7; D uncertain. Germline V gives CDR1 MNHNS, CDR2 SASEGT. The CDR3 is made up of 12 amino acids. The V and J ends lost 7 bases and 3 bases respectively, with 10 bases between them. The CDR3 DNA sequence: TGTGCCAGCAAACATCCCCTCTACGAGCAGTACTTC. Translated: CASKHPLYEQYF.

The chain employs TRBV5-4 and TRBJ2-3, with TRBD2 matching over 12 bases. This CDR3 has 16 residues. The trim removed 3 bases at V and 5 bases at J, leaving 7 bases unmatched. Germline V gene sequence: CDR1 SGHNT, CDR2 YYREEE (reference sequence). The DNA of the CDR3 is TGTGCCAGCAGCTCCAAGACTAGCGGGAGTGTAGATACGCAGTATTTT. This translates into CASSSKTSGSVDTQYF.